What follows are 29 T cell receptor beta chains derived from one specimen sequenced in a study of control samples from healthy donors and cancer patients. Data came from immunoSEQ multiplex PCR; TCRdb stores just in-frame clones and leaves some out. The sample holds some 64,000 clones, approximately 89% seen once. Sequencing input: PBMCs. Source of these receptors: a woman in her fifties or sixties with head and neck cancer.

DNA for the CDR3: TGTGCCAGCAGTCGGCAGAACACCGGGGAGCTGTTTTTT. It translates to CASSRQNTGELFF. The chain links TRBV2 to TRBJ2-2; no definite D call. The CDR3 contains 13 residues. Germline CDR1 reads SNHLY; CDR2 reads FYNNEI. Trimming shortened V by 5 bases and J by 1 base, and 5 bases separated the two germline ends.

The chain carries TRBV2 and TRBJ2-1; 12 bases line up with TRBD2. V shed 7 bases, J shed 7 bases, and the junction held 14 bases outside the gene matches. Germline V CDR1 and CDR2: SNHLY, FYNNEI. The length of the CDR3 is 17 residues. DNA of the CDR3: TGTGCCAGCACCTTTCTAGCGGGGGGGCTCGCTGGGAATGAGCAGTTCTTC. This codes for CASTFLAGGLAGNEQFF.

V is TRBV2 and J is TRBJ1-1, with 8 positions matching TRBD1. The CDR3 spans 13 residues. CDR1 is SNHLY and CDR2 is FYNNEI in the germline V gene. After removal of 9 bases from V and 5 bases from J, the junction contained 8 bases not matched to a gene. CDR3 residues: CARETGEGTEAFF. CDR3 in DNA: TGTGCCAGGGAGACAGGGGAGGGGACTGAAGCTTTCTTT.

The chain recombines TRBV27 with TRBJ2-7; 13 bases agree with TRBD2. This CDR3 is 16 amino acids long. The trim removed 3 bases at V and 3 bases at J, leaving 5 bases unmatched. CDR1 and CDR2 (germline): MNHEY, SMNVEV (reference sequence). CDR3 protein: CASSFSGLAGSYEQYF. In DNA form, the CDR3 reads TGTGCCAGCAGTTTTTCGGGACTAGCGGGGAGCTACGAGCAGTACTTC.

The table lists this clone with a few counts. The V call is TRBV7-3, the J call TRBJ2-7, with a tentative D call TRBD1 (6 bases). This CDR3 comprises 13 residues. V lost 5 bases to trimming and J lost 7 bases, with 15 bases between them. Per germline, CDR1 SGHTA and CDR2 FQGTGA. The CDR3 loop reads CASSLTIDREQYF. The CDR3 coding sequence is TGTGCCAGCAGCCTTACCATCGACAGGGAGCAGTACTTC. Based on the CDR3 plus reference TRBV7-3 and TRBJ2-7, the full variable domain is GAGVSQTPSNKVTEKGKYVELRCDPISGHTALYWYRQSLGQGPEFLIYFQGTGAADDSGLPNDRFFAVRPEGSVSTLKIQRTERGDSAVYLCASSLTIDREQYFGPGTRLTVT.

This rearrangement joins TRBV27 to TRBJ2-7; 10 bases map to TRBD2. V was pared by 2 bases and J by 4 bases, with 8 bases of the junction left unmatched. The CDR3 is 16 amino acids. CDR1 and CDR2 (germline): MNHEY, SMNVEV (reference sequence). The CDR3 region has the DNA TGTGCCAGCAGTTTAGGGGCGGGGACTAGCGATTACGAGCAGTACTTC. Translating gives CASSLGAGTSDYEQYF.

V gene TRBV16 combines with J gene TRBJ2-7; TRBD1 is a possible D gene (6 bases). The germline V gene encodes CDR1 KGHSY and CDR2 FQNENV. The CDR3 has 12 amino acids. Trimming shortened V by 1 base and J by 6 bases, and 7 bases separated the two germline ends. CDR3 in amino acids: CASSQWGREQYF. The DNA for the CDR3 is TGTGCCAGCAGCCAATGGGGGCGCGAGCAGTACTTC.

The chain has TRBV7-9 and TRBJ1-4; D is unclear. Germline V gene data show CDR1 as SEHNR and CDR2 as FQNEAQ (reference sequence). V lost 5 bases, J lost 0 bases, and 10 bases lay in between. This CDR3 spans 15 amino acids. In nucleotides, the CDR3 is TGTGCCAGCAGCACGTCGCGTGCAACTAATGAAAAACTGTTTTTT. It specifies CASSTSRATNEKLFF.

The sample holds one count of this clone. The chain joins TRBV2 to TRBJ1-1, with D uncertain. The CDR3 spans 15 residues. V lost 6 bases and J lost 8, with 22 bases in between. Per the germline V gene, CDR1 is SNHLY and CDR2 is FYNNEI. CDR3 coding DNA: TGTGCCAGCAGGGAGGACTCGCGGGCCCATAGGGAAGCTTTCTTT. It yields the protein CASREDSRAHREAFF.

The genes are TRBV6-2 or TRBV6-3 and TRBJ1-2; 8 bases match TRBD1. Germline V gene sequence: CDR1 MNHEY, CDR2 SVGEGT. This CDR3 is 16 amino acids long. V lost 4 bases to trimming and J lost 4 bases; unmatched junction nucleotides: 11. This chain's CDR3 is CASSFGTGVARYGYTF. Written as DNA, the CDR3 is TGTGCCAGCAGTTTCGGGACAGGAGTTGCCCGCTATGGCTACACCTTC.

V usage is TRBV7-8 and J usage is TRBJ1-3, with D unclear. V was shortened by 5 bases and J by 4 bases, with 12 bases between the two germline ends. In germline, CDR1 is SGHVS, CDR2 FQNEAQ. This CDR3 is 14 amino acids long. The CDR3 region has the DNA TGTGCCAGCAGCCCCGGGGTAGTGGGAAACACCATATATTTT. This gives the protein CASSPGVVGNTIYF.

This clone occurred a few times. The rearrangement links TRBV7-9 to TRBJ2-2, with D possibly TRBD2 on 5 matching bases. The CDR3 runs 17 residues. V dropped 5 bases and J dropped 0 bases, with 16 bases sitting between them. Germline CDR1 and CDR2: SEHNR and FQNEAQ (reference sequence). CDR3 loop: CASSPSPPGTNTGELFF. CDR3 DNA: TGTGCCAGCAGCCCCTCCCCCCCCGGGACGAACACCGGGGAGCTGTTTTTT.

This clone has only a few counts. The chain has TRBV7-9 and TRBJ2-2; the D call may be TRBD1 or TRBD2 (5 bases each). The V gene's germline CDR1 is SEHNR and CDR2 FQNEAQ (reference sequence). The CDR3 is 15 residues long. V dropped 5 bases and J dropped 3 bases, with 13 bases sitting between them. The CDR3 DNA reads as TGTGCCAGCAGCCGCCGCCTGGGGGACACCGGGGAGCTGTTTTTT. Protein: CASSRRLGDTGELFF.

The DNA for the CDR3 is TGTGCCAGCAGCCCGCGGCCACTAGCGGGACAATACGAGCAGTACTTC. Its protein is CASSPRPLAGQYEQYF. The chain carries TRBV3-1 (or the pseudogene TRBV3-2) and TRBJ2-7; TRBD2 aligns across 10 bases. V dropped 4 bases and J dropped 4; count of bases not matched to a gene: 10. Looked up from germline, CDR1 is LGHDT and CDR2 is YNNKEL (reference sequence). The CDR3 runs 16 residues.

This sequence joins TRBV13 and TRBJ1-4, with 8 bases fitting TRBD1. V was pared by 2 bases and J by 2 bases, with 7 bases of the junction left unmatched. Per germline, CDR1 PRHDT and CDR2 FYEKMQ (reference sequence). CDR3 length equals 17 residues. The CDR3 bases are TGTGCCAGCAGCTTAAACCAGGGGGCCGCCACTAATGAAAAACTGTTTTTT. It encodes CASSLNQGAATNEKLFF. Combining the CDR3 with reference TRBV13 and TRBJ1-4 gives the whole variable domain AAGVIQSPRHLIKEKRETATLKCYPIPRHDTVYWYQQGPGQDPQFLISFYEKMQSDKGSIPDRFSAQQFSDYHSELNMSSLELGDSALYFCASSLNQGAATNEKLFFGSGTQLSVL.

CDR3 nucleotides: TGTGCCAGCAGTCCCTTGGGGACAGGGCTAGAGACCCAGTACTTC. This encodes CASSPLGTGLETQYF. This sequence joins TRBV6-5 and TRBJ2-5; 9 bases fit TRBD1. Germline V gene data show CDR1 as MNHEY and CDR2 as SVGAGI. The CDR3 is 15 residues long. V lost 5 bases to trimming and J lost 4 bases; unmatched junction nucleotides: 8.

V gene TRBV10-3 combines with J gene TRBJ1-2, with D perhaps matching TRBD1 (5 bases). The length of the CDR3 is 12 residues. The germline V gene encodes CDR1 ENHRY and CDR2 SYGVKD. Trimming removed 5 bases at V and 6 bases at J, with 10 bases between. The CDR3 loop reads CAISMDKNGYTF. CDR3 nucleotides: TGTGCCATCAGTATGGACAAGAATGGCTACACCTTC.

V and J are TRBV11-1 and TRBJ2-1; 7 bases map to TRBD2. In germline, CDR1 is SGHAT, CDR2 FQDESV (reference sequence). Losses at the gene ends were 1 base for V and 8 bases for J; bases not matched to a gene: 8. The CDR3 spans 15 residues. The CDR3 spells CASSLVNGGSDEQFF. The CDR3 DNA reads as TGTGCCAGCAGCTTAGTTAACGGGGGGTCCGATGAGCAGTTCTTC.

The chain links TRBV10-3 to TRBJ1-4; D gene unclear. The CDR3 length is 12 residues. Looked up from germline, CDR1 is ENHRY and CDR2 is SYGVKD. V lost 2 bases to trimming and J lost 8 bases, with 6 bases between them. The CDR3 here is CAISEIGEKLFF. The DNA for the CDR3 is TGTGCCATCAGTGAGATCGGGGAAAAACTGTTTTTT.

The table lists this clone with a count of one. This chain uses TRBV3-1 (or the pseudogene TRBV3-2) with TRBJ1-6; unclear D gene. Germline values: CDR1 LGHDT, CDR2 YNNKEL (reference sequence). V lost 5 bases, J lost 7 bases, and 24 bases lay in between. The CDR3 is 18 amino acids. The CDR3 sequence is CASSSDRSGRGWNSPLHF. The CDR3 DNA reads TGTGCCAGCAGCTCGGACCGGTCGGGCCGGGGTTGGAATTCACCCCTCCACTTT.

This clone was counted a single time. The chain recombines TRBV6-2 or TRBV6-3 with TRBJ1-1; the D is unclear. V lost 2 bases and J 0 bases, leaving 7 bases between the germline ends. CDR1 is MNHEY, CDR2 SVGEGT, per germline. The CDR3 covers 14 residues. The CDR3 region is CASSYSLVNTEAFF. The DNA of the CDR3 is TGTGCCAGCAGTTACAGCCTCGTGAACACTGAAGCTTTCTTT.

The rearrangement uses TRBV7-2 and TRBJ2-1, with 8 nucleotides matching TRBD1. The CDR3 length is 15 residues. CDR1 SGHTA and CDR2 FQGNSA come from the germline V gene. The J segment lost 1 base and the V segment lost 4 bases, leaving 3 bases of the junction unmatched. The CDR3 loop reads CASSSDRESYNEQFF. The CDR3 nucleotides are TGTGCCAGCAGCTCGGACAGGGAGTCCTACAATGAGCAGTTCTTC. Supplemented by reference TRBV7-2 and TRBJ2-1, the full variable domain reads GAGVSQSPSNKVTEKGKDVELRCDPISGHTALYWYRQSLGQGLEFLIYFQGNSAPDKSGLPSDRFSAERTGGSVSTLTIQRTQQEDSAVYLCASSSDRESYNEQFFGPGTRLTVL.

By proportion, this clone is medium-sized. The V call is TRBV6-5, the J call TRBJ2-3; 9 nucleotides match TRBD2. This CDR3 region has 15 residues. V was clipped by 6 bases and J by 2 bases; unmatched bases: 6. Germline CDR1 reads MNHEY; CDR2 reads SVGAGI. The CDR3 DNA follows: TGTGCCAGCAGAGGCGCTAGCGGGGACACAGATACGCAGTATTTT. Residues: CASRGASGDTDTQYF.

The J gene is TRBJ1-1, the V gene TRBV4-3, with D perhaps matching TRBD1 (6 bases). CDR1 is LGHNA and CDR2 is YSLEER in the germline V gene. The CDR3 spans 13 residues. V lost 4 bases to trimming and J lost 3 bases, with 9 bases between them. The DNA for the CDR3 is TGCGCCAGCAGCCGAGGACAGCACACTGAAGCTTTCTTT. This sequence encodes CASSRGQHTEAFF.

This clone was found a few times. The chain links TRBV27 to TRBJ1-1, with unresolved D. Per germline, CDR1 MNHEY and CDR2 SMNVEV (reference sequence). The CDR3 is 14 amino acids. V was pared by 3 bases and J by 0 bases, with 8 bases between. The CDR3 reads CASSFSRLNTEAFF. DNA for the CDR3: TGTGCCAGCAGTTTTTCCAGACTGAACACTGAAGCTTTCTTT.

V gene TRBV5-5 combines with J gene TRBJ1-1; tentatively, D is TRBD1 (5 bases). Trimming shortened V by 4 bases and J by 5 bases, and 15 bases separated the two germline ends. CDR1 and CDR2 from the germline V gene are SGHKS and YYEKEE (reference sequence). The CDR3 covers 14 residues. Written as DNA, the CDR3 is TGTGCCAGCAGCCCGGGCGGGGCCGGGACTGAAGCTTTCTTT. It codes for CASSPGGAGTEAFF.

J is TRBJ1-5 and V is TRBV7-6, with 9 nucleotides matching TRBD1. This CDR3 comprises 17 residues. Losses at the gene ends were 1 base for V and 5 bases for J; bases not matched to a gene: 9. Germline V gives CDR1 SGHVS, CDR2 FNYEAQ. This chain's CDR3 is CASSLDLRQGGDQPQHF. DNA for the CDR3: TGTGCCAGCAGCTTAGACCTTAGACAGGGGGGGGATCAGCCCCAGCATTTT.

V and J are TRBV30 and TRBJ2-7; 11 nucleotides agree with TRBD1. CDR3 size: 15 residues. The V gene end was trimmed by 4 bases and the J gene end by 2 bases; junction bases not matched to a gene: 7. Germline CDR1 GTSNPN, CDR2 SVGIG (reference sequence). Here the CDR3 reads CAWIRPGQGAYEQYF. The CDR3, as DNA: TGTGCCTGGATTAGACCGGGACAGGGGGCCTACGAGCAGTACTTC.

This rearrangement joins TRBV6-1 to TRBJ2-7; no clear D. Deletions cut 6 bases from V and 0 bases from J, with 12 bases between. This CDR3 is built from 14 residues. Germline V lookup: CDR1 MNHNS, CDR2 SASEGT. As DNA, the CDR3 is TGTGCCAGCAGACACCCCGGTATCTCCTACGAGCAGTACTTC. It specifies CASRHPGISYEQYF.